Here is one TCR beta chain with its context. Per sample, extraction of total RNA gave at least 5.5 micrograms in every case. For the second PCR, which ran for 7 to 11 cycles, a sample-barcoded 5' primer and a J-beta primer mix were used. All cDNA molecules were each tagged by a template-switch adaptor with 12 random nucleotides. TCRdb independently ran MiXCR on the 5' RACE reads; one entry per CDR3 protein. The repertoire holds 1.5 million to 2 million distinct CDR3 sequences, around half seen once, with less than 2.5% in the top ten. This entry belongs to a study of blood T cells in healthy people across ages. Germline V CDR1 and CDR2: SEHNR, FQNEAQ (reference sequence). Trimming removed 8 bases at V and 0 bases at J, with 14 bases between. This CDR3 contains 14 residues.

The V call is TRBV7-9, the J call TRBJ2-7, with D possibly matching TRBD1 (6 bases). The TCR was taken from a woman aged 40 to 49 in good health. Sequenced input: blood. CDR3 coding DNA: TGTGCCAGCGCCGGGACAACCAGCTCCTACGAGCAGTACTTC. Amino acids: CASAGTTSSYEQYF.